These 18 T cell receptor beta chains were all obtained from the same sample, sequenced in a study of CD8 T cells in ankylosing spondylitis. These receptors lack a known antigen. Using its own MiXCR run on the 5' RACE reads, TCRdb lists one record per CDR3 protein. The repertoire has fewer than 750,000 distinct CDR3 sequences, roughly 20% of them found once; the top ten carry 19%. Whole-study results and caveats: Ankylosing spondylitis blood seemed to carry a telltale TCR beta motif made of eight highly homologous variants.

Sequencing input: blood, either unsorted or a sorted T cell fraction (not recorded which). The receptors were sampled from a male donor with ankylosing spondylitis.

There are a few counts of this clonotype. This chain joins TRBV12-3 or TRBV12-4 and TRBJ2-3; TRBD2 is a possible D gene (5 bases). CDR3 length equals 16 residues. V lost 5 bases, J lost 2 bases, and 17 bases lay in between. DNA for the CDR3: TGTGCCAGCAGTGACTACGACCGGGCCTTCACAGATACGCAGTATTTT. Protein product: CASSDYDRAFTDTQYF.

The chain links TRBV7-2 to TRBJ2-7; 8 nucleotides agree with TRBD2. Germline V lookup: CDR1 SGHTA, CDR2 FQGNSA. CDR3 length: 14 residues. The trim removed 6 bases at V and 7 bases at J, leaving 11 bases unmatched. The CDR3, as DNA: TGTGCCAGCAGAATCCAAGCGGGAGTTCCGGAGCAGTACTTC. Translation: CASRIQAGVPEQYF.

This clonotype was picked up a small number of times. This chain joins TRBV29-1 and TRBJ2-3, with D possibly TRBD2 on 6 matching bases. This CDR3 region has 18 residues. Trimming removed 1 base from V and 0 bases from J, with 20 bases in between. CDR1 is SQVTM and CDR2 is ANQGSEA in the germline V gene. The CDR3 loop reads CSVEGGTRYDASTDTQYF. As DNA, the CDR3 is TGCAGCGTTGAAGGCGGGACTCGTTATGATGCTAGCACAGATACGCAGTATTTT.

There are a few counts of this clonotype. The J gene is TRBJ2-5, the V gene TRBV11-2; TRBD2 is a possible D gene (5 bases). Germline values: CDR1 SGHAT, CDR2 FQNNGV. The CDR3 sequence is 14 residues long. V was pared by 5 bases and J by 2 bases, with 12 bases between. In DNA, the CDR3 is TGTGCCAGCAGCCCTAGCTGGTTACAAGAGACCCAGTACTTC. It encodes CASSPSWLQETQYF.

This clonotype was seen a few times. The CDR3 is CASSLDLLAGDTGELFF. For the CDR3, the DNA is TGTGCCAGCAGCTTAGATCTGCTAGCGGGGGACACCGGGGAGCTGTTTTTT. The chain uses TRBV11-2 and TRBJ2-2; the match to TRBD2 covers 10 bases. The CDR3 loop spans 17 amino acids. The germline CDR1 and CDR2 sequences are SGHAT and FQNNGV. With 0 bases clipped from V and 3 bases from J, the junction kept 4 bases outside the gene matches.

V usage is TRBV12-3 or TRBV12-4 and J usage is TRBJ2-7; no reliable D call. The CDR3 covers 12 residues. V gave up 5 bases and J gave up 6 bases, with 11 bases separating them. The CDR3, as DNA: TGTGCCAGCAGTCTACGTTCGGGCGAGCAGTACTTC. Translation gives CASSLRSGEQYF.

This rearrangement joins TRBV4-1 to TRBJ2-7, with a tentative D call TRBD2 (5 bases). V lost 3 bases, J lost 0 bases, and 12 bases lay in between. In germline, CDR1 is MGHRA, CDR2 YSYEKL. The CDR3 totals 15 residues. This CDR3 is CASSQEQRSSYEQYF. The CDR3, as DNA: TGCGCCAGCAGCCAGGAGCAGCGGAGCTCCTACGAGCAGTACTTC.

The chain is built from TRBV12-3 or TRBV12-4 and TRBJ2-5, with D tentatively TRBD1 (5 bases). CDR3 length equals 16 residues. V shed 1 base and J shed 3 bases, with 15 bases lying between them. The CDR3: CASSLVGRQTEETQYF. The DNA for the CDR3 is TGTGCCAGCAGTTTAGTAGGCAGACAGACCGAAGAGACCCAGTACTTC.

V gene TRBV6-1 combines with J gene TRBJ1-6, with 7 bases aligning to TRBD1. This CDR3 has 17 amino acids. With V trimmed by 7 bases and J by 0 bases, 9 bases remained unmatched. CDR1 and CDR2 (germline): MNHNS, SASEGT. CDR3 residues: CASTPGGSASYNSPLHF. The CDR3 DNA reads TGTGCCAGCACCCCAGGGGGTTCCGCCTCCTATAATTCACCCCTCCACTTT.

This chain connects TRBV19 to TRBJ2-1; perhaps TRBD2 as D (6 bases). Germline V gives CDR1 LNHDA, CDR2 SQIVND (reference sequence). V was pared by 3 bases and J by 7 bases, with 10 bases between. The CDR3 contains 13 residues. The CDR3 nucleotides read TGTGCCAGTAGTATGGGGGGAATGAATGAGCAGTTCTTC. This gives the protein CASSMGGMNEQFF.

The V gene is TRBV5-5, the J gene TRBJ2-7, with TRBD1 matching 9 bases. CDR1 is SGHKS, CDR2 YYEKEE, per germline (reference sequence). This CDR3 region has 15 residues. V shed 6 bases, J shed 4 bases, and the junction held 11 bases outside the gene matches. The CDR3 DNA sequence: TGTGCCAGCAATAATATTGGGACAGGGACTTACGAGCAGTACTTC. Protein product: CASNNIGTGTYEQYF.

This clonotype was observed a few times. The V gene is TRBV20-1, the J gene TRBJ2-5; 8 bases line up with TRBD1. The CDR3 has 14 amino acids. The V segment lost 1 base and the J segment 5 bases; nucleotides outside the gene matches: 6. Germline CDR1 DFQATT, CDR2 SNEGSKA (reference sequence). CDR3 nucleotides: TGCAGTGCTAGAGCCCGGACAGGGAGGGAGACCCAGTACTTC. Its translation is CSARARTGRETQYF.

CDR3 protein: CASSLSDFGTEAFF. The CDR3 DNA sequence: TGTGCCAGCAGTTTGTCGGATTTTGGCACTGAAGCTTTCTTT. The rearrangement uses TRBV12-3 or TRBV12-4 and TRBJ1-1, with D uncertain. The CDR3 is 14 residues long. The germline V and J ends were trimmed by 3 bases and 4 bases, with 12 bases remaining between them.

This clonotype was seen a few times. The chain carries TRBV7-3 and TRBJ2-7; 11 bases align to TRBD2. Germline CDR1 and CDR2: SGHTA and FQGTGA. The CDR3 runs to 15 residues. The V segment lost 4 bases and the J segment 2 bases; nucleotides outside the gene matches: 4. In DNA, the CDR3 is TGTGCCAGCAGCTACGGGACTAGCGGACCCTACGAGCAGTACTTC. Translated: CASSYGTSGPYEQYF.

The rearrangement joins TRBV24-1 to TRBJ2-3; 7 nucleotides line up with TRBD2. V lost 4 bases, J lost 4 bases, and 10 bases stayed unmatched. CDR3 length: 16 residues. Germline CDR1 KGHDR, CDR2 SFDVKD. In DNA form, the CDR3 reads TGTGCCACCAGTGAAACGGGAGGCCCGAGGGCAGATACGCAGTATTTT. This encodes CATSETGGPRADTQYF.

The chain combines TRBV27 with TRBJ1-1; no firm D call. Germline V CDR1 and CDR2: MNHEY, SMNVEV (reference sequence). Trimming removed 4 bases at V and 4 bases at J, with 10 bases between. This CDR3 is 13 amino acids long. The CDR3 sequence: CASSYTAATEAFF. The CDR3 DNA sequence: TGTGCCAGCAGTTATACTGCGGCCACTGAAGCTTTCTTT.

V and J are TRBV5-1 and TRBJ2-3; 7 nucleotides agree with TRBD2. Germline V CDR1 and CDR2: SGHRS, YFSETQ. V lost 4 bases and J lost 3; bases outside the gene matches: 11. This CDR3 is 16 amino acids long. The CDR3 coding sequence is TGCGCCAGCAGCCTCCTCGCTAGCGGAGTAACAGATACGCAGTATTTT. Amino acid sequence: CASSLLASGVTDTQYF. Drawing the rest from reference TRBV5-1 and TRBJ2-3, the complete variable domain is KAGVTQTPRYLIKTRGQQVTLSCSPISGHRSVSWYQQTPGQGLQFLFEYFSETQRNKGNFPGRFSGRQFSNSRSEMNVSTLELGDSALYLCASSLLASGVTDTQYFGPGTRLTVL.

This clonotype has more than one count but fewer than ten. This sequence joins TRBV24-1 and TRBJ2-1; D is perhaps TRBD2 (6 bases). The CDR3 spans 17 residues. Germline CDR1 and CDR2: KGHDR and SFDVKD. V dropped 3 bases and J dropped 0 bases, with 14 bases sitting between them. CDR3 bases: TGTGCCACCAGTGATAATAGCGGCCCGAGCTCCTACAATGAGCAGTTCTTC. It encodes CATSDNSGPSSYNEQFF.